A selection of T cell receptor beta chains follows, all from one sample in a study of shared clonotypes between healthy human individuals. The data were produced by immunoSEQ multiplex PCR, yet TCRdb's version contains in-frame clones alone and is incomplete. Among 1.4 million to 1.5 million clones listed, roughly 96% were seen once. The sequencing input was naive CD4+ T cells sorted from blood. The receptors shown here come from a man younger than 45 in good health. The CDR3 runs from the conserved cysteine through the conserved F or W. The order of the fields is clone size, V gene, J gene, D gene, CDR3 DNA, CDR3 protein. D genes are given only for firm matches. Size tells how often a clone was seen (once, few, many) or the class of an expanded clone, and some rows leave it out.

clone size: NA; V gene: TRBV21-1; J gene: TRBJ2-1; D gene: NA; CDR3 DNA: TGTGCCAGCAGCAAAGTAGCGGGAGGGCCCAACAATGAGCAGTTCTTC; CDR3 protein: CASSKVAGGPNNEQFF
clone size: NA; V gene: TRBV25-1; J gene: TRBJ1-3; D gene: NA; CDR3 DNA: TGTGCCAGCAGTGGGTCCTCCGGGACTGGAAACACCATATATTTT; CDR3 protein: CASSGSSGTGNTIYF
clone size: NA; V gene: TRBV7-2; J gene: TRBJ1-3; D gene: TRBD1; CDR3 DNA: TGTGCCAGCAGCTTAGCAGGGACAGATTATTACTCTGGAAACACCATATATTTT; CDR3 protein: CASSLAGTDYYSGNTIYF
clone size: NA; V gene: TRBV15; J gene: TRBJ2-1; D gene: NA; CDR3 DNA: TGTGCCACCAGCGGCCTCCGGGCTAACAATGAGCAGTTCTTC; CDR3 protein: CATSGLRANNEQFF
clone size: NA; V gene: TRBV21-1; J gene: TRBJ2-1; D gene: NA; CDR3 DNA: TGTGCCAGCAGCAAAGTTTTACCGACTAGCGTGAAGTACAATGAGCAGTTCTTC; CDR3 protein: CASSKVLPTSVKYNEQFF
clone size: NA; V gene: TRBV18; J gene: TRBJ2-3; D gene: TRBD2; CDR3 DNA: TGTGCCAGCTCACCATTGCCTAGCGGTACTAGCACAGATACGCAGTATTTT; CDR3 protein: CASSPLPSGTSTDTQYF
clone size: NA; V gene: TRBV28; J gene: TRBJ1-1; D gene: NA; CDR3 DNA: TGTGCCAGCAGCCAAAGTGAGAACACTGAAGCTTTCTTT; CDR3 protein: CASSQSENTEAFF
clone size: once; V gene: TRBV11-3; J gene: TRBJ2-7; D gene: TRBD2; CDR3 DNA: TGTGCCAGCAGCTTGGGAGCGGGAGATGGGGGCGAGCAGTACTTC; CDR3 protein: CASSLGAGDGGEQYF
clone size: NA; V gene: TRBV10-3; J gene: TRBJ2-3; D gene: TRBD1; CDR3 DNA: TGTGCCTCCAACCAAGCCTCGGACAGGGGTAGCACAGATACGCAGTATTTT; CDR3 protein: CASNQASDRGSTDTQYF
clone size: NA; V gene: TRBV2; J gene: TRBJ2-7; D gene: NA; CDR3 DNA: TGTGCCAGCTCCCTTGAGGGAGGGGGTCGGTACGAGCAGTACTTC; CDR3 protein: CASSLEGGGRYEQYF
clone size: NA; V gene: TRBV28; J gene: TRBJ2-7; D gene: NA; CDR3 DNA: TGTGCCAGCAGTTTAACGGCGGATAGCTCCTACGAGCAGTACTTC; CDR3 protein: CASSLTADSSYEQYF
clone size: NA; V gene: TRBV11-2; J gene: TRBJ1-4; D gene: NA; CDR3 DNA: TGTGCCAGCAGCTCTGGACAGTTGTTAACTAATGAAAAACTGTTTTTT; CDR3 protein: CASSSGQLLTNEKLFF
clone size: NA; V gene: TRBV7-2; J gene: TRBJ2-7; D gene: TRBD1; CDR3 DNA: TGTGCCAGCAGCTTAGATTCGGGACAGGTACCCTACGAGCAGTACTTC; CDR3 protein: CASSLDSGQVPYEQYF
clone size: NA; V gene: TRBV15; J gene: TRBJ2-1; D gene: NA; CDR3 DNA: TGTGCCACCAGCAGAGCCCTCCGGGGGAATGAGCAGTTCTTC; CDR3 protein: CATSRALRGNEQFF
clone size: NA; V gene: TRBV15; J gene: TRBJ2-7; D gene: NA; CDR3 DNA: TGTGCCACCAGCAGAGGTTATCGACAGACCGTTAGCAACGAGCAGTACTTC; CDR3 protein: CATSRGYRQTVSNEQYF
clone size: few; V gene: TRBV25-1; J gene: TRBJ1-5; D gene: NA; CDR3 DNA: TGTGCCAGCAGTGGGCGTTTTGAGCCCCAGCATTTT; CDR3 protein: CASSGRFEPQHF
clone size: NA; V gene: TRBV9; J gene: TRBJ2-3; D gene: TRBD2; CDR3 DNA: TGTGCCAGCAGCGTAGACCCTCGCGGGAGAATAACAGATACGCAGTATTTT; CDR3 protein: CASSVDPRGRITDTQYF
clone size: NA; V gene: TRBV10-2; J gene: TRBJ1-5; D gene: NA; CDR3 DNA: TGCGCCAGCGGAGGCAGGGGCAATCAGCCCCAGCATTTT; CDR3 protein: CASGGRGNQPQHF
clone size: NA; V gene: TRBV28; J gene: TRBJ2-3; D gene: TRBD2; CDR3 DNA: TGTGCCAGCAGTCCAGGAACTAGCGGGAGGAGGGCAGATACGCAGTATTTT; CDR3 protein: CASSPGTSGRRADTQYF
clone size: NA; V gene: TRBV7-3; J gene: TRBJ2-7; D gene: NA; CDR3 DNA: TGTGCCAGCAGCTTTGGTACTAGCCCCAACTACGAGCAGTACTTC; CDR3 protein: CASSFGTSPNYEQYF
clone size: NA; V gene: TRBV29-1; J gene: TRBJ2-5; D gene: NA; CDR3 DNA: TGCAGCGTTGCCAGGACGGACCAAGAGACCCAGTACTTC; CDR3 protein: CSVARTDQETQYF
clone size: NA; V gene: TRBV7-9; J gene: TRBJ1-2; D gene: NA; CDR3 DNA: TGTGCCAGCAGCTTTTCTGTAGTGGTGGGATTCTATGGCTACACCTTC; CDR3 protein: CASSFSVVVGFYGYTF
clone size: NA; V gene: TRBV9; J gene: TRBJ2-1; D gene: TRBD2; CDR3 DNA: TGTGCCAGCAGCCCGCGGACTAGCGGGGTGTACAATGAGCAGTTCTTC; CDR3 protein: CASSPRTSGVYNEQFF
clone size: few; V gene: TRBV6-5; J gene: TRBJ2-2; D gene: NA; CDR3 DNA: TGTGCCAGCAGTCCTGAGAACGGGGAGCTGTTTTTT; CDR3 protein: CASSPENGELFF
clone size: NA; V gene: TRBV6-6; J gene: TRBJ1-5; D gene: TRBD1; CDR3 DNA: TGTGCCAGTAGCAGGGACAGGGGTAAGAATCAGCCCCAGCATTTT; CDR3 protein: CASSRDRGKNQPQHF
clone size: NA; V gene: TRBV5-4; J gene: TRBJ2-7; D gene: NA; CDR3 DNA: TGTGCCAGCAGCTTGGACCCAATACTAGCCCACGAGCAGTACTTC; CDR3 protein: CASSLDPILAHEQYF
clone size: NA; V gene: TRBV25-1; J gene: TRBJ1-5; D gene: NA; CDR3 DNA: TGTGCCAGCAGTCTTACAGGAGACAATCAGCCCCAGCATTTT; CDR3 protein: CASSLTGDNQPQHF
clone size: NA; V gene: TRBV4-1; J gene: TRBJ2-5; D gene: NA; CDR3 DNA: TGCGCCAGCAGCCAAGATCCTGGGGCAGGTTCCCAAGAGACCCAGTACTTC; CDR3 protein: CASSQDPGAGSQETQYF
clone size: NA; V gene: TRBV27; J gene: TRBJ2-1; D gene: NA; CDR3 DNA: TGTGCCAGCAGGTCAGGGTTTCAAAGCAATGAGCAGTTCTTC; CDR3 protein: CASRSGFQSNEQFF
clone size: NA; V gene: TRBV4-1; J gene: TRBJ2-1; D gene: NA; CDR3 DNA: TGCGCCAGCAGCTTAAGAGGGGGGTGGCCCAATGAGCAGTTCTTC; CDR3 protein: CASSLRGGWPNEQFF
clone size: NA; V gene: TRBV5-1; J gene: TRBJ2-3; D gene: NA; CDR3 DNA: TGCGCCAGCAGAGACGGAGGAGCAGATGCGCAGTATTTT; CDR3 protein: CASRDGGADAQYF
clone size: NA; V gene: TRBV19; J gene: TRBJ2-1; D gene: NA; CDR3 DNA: TGTGCCAGTGCTGACTCGAGCTCCTACAATGAGCAGTTCTTC; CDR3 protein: CASADSSSYNEQFF
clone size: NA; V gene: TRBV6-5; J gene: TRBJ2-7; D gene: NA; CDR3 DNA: TGTGCCAGCAGCCCCCATCTGAGCTCCTACGAGCAGTACTTC; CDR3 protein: CASSPHLSSYEQYF
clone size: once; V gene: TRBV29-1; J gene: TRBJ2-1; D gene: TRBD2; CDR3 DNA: TGCAGCGTTCGTGCCGGGACTAGCGAACAAAGCTCCTACAATGAGCAGTTCTTC; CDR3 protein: CSVRAGTSEQSSYNEQFF
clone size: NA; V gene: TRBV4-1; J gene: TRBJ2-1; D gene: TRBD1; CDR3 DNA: TGCGCCAGCAGCCCAACACATGCACAGGGGGCGGTAATGCGGTTCTTC; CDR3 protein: CASSPTHAQGAVMRFF
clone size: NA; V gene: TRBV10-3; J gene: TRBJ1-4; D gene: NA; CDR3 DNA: TGTGCCATCAGTGAAAGTCGAGCAACTAATGAAAAACTGTTTTTT; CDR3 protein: CAISESRATNEKLFF
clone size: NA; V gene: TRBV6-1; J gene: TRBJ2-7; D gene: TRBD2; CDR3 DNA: TGTGCCAGCAGACGACTAGCGGGAGCAAACGAGCAGTACTTC; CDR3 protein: CASRRLAGANEQYF
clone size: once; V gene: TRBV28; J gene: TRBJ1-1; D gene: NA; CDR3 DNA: TGTGCCAGCTGCGGCAGGGGTCGCGGGGGCACTGAAGCTTTCTTT; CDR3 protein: CASCGRGRGGTEAFF
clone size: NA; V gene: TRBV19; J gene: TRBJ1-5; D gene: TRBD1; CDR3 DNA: TGTGCCAGTAGTAGACAGGGATCGGCGGTGGGTCAGCCCCAGCATTTT; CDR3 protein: CASSRQGSAVGQPQHF
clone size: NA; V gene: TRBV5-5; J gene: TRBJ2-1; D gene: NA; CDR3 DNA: TGTGCCAGCAGCTCCGGGCGGGGGGACAGAGTGCTCAATGAGCAGTTCTTC; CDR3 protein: CASSSGRGDRVLNEQFF
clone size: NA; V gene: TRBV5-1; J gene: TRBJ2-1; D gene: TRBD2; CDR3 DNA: TGCGCCAGCAGCCTTCGTCCCGGGACTAGCGGGAGGTGGCCCTACAATGAGCAGTTCTTC; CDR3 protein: CASSLRPGTSGRWPYNEQFF
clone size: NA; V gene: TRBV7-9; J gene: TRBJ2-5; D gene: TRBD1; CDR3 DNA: TGTGCCAGCAGCTCATCAGGGGGCCGATTTCAAGAGACCCAGTACTTC; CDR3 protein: CASSSSGGRFQETQYF
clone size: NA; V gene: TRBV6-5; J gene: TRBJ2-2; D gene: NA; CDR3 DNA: TGTGCCAGCAGTTATCGGGGGTTCGGGGAGCTGTTTTTT; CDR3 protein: CASSYRGFGELFF
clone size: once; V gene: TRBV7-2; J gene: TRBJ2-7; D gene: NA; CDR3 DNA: TGTGCCAGCAGCAGGGGGGGGTCCTACGAGCAGTACTTC; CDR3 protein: CASSRGGSYEQYF
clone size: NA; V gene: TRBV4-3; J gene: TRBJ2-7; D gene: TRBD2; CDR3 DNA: TGCGCCAGCAGCCGGACTAGCTCCTACGAGCAGTACTTC; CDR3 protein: CASSRTSSYEQYF
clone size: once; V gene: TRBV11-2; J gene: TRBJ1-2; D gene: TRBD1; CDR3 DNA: TGTGCCAGCAGCTTAGCACAGGGGTTCTATGGCTACACCTTC; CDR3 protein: CASSLAQGFYGYTF
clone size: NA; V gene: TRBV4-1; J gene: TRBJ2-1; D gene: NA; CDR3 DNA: TGCGCCAGCAGCCAACCTCTTAACTTCCTCGTCGGTGAGCAGTTCTTC; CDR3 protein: CASSQPLNFLVGEQFF
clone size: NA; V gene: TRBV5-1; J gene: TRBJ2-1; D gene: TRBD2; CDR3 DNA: TGCGCCAGCAGCAGTACTAGCGGGACCAATGAGCAGTTCTTC; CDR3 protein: CASSSTSGTNEQFF